A selection of T cell receptor beta chains follows, all from one sample in a study of blood T cells in healthy people across ages. From the 5' RACE reads, TCRdb called clonotypes with MiXCR, one entry per CDR3 protein. The sample records 660,000 or so distinct CDR3 sequences, approximately 50% being singletons. Sample: blood. These receptors were obtained from a man between 60 and 75 years old in good health. CDR3s include the opening cysteine and the closing phenylalanine or tryptophan. A D gene is named only where the DNA matches it firmly. Rows may omit the clone size; those that give it use once, few, many or a size class.

V,D,size,J,CDR3,DNA
TRBV20-1,-,few,TRBJ1-4,CSARTPTRVFF,TGCAGTGCCCGAACACCTACCCGGGTGTTTTTT
TRBV15,TRBD2,-,TRBJ2-3,CATSRDLAGSTDTQYF,TGTGCCACCAGCAGAGATCTAGCGGGGTCCACAGATACGCAGTATTTT
TRBV6-2/TRBV6-3,-,few,TRBJ2-5,CASTTYPQETQYF,TGTGCCAGCACCACGTACCCCCAAGAGACCCAGTACTTC
TRBV9,-,-,TRBJ2-6,CASSVRVRGSSGANVLTF,TGTGCCAGCAGCGTAAGGGTTCGGGGGAGTTCTGGGGCCAACGTCCTGACTTTC
TRBV7-9,TRBD2,-,TRBJ2-7,CASSLATGLANEQYF,TGTGCCAGCAGCTTAGCGACGGGACTAGCGAACGAGCAGTACTTC
TRBV20-1,TRBD2,few,TRBJ2-4,CSARPSGAKNIQYF,TGCAGTGCTAGACCTAGCGGAGCCAAAAACATTCAGTACTTC
TRBV6-5,-,-,TRBJ2-7,CASSPRRFGSYEQYF,TGTGCCAGCAGTCCGAGGCGCTTTGGGTCCTACGAGCAGTACTTC
TRBV6-2/TRBV6-3,TRBD1,-,TRBJ1-4,CASTRGGQGRRATNEKLFF,TGTGCCAGCACCAGAGGGGGACAGGGAAGGCGGGCAACTAATGAAAAACTGTTTTTT
TRBV11-2,-,-,TRBJ2-1,CAGSLDRDNEQFF,TGTGCCGGCAGCTTAGATAGGGACAATGAGCAGTTCTTC
TRBV7-2,-,-,TRBJ1-5,CASSLGAGRGTQPQHF,TGTGCCAGCAGCTTAGGAGCGGGGAGGGGCACTCAGCCCCAGCATTTT
TRBV4-1,TRBD2,-,TRBJ2-3,CASSRVAGASGLARSPVTQYF,TGCGCCAGCAGCCGGGTTGCTGGGGCCTCTGGACTAGCCCGATCCCCCGTGACGCAGTATTTT
TRBV6-1,-,-,TRBJ2-5,CASSEVGQETQYF,TGTGCCAGCAGTGAAGTGGGCCAAGAGACCCAGTACTTC
TRBV6-1,TRBD1,-,TRBJ2-6,CASSQARTGAAGANVLTF,TGTGCCAGCAGTCAAGCAAGGACAGGGGCCGCTGGGGCCAACGTCCTGACTTTC
TRBV4-1,-,-,TRBJ1-2,CASSRSRTGGNYGYTF,TGCGCCAGCAGCCGGAGTAGGACGGGGGGAAACTATGGCTACACCTTC
TRBV11-2,-,few,TRBJ1-2,CASSPNPQGGGYTF,TGTGCCAGCAGCCCAAACCCACAGGGTGGTGGCTACACCTTC
TRBV3-1,-,few,TRBJ2-7,CASSQGRSLEQYF,TGTGCCAGCAGCCAAGGTCGCAGCCTCGAGCAGTACTTC
TRBV29-1,-,once,TRBJ1-5,CSAPSGLGNQPQHF,TGCAGCGCCCCATCCGGGCTCGGCAATCAGCCCCAGCATTTT